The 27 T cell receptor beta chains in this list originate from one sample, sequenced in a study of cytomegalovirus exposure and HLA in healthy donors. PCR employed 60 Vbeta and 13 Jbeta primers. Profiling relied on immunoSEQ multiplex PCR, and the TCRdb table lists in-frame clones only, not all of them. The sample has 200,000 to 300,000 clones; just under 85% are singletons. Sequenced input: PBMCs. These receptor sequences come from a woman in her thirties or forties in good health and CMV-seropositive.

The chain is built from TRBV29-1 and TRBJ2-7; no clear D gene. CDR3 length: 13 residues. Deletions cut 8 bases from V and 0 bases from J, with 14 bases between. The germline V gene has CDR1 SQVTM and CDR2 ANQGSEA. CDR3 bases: TGCAGCTTTCAAGGGTCTAGCTCCTACGAGCAGTACTTC. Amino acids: CSFQGSSSYEQYF.

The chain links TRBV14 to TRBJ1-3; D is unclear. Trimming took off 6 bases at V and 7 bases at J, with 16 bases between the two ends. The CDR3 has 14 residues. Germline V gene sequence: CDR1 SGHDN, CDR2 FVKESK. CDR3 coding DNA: TGTGCCAGCAGTCACACCGGACCGGGGAACACCATATATTTT. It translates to CASSHTGPGNTIYF.

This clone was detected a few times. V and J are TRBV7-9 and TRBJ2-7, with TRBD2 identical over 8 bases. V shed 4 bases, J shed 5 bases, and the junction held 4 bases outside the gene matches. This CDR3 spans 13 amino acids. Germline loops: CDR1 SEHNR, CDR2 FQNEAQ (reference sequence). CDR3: CASSSIAGHEQYF. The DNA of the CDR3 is TGTGCCAGCAGCTCTATAGCGGGGCACGAGCAGTACTTC.

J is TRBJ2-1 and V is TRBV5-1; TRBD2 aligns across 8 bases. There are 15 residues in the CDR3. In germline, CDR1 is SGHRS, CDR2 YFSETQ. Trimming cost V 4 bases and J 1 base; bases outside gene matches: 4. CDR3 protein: CASSIAGPSYNEQFF. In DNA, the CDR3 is TGCGCCAGCAGCATAGCGGGGCCGTCCTACAATGAGCAGTTCTTC.

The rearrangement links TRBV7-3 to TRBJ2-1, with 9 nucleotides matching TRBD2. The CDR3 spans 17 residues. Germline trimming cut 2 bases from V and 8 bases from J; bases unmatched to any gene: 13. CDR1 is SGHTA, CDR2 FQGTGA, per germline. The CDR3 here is CASSLGGAGGPGDEQFF. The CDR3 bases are TGTGCCAGCAGCTTAGGTGGTGCGGGAGGGCCCGGCGATGAGCAGTTCTTC.

Here the CDR3 DNA reads TGTGCCAGCAGCTTTGAATCCTACGAGCAGTACTTC. Protein: CASSFESYEQYF. The chain carries TRBV7-9 and TRBJ2-5; D unresolved. Near its end, the DNA agrees better with TRBJ2-7, so the J call may be wrong. From germline, CDR1 is SEHNR and CDR2 FQNEAQ (reference sequence). CDR3 length: 12 residues.

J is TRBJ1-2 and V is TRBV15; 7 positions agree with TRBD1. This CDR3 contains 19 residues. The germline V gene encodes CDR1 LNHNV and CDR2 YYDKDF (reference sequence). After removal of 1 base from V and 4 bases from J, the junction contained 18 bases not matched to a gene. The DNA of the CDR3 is TGTGCCACCAGCAGAGTTACAGGGGTCGGGGCCCCGTCAGGCTATGGCTACACCTTC. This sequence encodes CATSRVTGVGAPSGYGYTF.

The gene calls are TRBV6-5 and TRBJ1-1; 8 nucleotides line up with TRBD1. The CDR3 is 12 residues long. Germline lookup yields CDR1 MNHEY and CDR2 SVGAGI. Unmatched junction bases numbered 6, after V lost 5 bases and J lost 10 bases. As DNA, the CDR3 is TGTGCCAGCAGTAAGCCCGGGACAGGAGCTTTCTTT. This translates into CASSKPGTGAFF.

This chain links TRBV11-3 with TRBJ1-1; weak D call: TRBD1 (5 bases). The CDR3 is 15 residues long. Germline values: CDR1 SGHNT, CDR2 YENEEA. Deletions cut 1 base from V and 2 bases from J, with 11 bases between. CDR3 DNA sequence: TGTGCCAGCAGCTTAGCGGGACTCTTAAACACTGAAGCTTTCTTT. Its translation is CASSLAGLLNTEAFF.

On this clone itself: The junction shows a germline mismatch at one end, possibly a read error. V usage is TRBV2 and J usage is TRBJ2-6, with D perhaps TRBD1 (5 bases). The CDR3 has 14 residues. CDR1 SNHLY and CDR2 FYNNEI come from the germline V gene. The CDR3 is CASSPLSGANGLTF. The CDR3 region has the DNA TGTGCCAGCAGTCCACTCTCTGGGGCCAACGGCCTGACTTTC.

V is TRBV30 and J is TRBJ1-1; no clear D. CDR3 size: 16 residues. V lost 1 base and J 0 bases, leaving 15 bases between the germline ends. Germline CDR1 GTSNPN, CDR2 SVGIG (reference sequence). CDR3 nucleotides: TGTGCCTGGAGTGGAGAAACTAGATTCATGAACACTGAAGCTTTCTTT. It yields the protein CAWSGETRFMNTEAFF.

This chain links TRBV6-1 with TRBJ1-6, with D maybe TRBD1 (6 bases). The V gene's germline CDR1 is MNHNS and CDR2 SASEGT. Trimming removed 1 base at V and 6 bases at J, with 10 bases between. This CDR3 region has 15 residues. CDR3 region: CASSEVGQLNSPLHF. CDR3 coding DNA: TGTGCCAGCAGTGAAGTCGGACAGCTTAATTCACCCCTCCACTTT.

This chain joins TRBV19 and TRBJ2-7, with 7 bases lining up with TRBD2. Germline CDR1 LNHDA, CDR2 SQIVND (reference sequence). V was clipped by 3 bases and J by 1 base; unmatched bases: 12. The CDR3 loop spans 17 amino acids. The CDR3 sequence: CASSMDYRASGSYEQYF. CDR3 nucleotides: TGTGCCAGTAGTATGGACTATCGGGCTAGCGGATCCTACGAGCAGTACTTC.

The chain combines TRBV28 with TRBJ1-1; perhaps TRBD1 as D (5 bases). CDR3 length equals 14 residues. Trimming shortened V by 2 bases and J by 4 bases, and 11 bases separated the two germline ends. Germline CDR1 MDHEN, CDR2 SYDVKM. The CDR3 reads CASSLPAGGTEAFF. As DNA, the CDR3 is TGTGCCAGCAGTTTACCTGCGGGGGGCACTGAAGCTTTCTTT.

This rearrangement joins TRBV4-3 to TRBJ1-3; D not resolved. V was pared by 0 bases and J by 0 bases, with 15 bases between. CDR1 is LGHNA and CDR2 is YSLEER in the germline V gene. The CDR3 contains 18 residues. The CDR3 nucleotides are TGCGCCAGCAGCCAAGAATGGGGAGCGGCGTACTCTGGAAACACCATATATTTT. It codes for CASSQEWGAAYSGNTIYF.

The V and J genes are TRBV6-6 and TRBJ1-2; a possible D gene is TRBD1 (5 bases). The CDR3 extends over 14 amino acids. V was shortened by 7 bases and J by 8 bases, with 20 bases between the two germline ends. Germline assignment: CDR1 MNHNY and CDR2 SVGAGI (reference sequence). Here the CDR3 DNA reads TGTGCCAGCACCGGCGGGGGACGGCTTTTCGGCTACACCTTC. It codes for CASTGGGRLFGYTF.

CDR3 in amino acids: CASSLVGQYLLEQYF. In DNA, the CDR3 is TGTGCCAGCAGCCTTGTAGGACAGTACCTACTCGAGCAGTACTTC. The chain recombines TRBV5-4 with TRBJ2-7; possible D gene TRBD1, 6 bases. The CDR3 is made up of 15 amino acids. Trimming removed 4 bases from V and 6 bases from J, with 20 bases in between. Germline CDR1 SGHNT, CDR2 YYREEE (reference sequence).

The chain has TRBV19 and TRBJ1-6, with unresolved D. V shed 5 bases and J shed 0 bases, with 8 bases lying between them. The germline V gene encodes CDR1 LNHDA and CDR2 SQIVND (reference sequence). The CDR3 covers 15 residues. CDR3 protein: CASSGASSYNSPLHF. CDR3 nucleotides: TGTGCCAGTAGTGGAGCGAGCTCCTATAATTCACCCCTCCACTTT. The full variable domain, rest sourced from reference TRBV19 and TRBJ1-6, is DGGITQSPKYLFRKEGQNVTLSCEQNLNHDAMYWYRQDPGQGLRLIYYSQIVNDFQKGDIAEGYSVSREKKESFPLTVTSAQKNPTAFYLCASSGASSYNSPLHFGNGTRLTVT.

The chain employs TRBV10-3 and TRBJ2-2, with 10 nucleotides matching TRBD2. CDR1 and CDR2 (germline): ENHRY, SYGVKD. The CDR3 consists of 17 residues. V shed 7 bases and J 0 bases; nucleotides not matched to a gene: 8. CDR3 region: CAINPGSGRSNTGELFF. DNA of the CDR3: TGTGCCATCAACCCGGGTAGCGGGAGGTCGAACACCGGGGAGCTGTTTTTT.

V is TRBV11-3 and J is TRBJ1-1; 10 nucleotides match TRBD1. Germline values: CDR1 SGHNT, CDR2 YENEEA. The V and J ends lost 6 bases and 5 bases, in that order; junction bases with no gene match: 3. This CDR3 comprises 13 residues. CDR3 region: CASRDRGNTEAFF. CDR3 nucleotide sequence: TGTGCCAGCAGGGACAGGGGGAATACTGAAGCTTTCTTT.

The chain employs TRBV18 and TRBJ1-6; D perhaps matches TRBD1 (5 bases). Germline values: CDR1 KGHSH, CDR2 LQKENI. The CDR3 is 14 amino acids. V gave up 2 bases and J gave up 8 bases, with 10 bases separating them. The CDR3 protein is CASSPGGVYSPLHF. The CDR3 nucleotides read TGTGCCAGCTCACCAGGAGGGGTATATTCACCCCTCCACTTT.

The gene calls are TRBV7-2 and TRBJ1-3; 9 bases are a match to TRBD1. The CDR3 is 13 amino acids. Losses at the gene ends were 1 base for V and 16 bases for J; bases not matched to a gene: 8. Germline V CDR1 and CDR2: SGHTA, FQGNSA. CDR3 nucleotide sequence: TGTGCCAGCAGCTTAGTTGGACAGGGGAAAGGGTATTTT. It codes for CASSLVGQGKGYF.

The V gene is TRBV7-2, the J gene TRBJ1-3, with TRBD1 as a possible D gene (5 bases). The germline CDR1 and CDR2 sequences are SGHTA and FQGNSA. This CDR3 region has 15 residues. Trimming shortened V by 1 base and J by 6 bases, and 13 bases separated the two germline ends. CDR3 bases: TGTGCCAGCAGCTTAGATCGGGGGTTGGCAAACACCATATATTTT. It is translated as CASSLDRGLANTIYF.

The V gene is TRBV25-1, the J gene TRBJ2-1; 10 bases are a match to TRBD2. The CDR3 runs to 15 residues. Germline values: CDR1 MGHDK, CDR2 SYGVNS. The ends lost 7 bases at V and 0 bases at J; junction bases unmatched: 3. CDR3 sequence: CASKLAGSSYNEQFF. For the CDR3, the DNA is TGTGCCAGCAAACTAGCGGGGAGCTCCTACAATGAGCAGTTCTTC.

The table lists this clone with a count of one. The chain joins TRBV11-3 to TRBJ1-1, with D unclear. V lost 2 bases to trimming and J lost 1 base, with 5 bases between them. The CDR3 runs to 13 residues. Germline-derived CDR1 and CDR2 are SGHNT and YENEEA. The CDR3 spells CASSLSGNTEAFF. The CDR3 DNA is TGTGCCAGCAGCTTATCAGGGAACACTGAAGCTTTCTTT.

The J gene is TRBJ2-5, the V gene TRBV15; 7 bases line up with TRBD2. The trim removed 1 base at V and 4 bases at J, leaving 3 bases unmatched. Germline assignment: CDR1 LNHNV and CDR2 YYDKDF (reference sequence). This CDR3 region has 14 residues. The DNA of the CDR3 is TGTGCCACCAGCAGAGGTAGCGGGCTAGAGACCCAGTACTTC. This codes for CATSRGSGLETQYF. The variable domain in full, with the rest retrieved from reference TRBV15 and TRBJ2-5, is DAMVIQNPRYQVTQFGKPVTLSCSQTLNHNVMYWYQQKSSQAPKLLFHYYDKDFNNEADTPDNFQSRRPNTSFCFLDIRSPGLGDTAMYLCATSRGSGLETQYFGPGTRLLVL.

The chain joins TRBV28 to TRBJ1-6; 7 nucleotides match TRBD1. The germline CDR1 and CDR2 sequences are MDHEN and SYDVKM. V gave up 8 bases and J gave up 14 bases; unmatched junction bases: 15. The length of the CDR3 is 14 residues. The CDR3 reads CASAQGTVGLTLHF. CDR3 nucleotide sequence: TGTGCCAGCGCCCAAGGGACAGTAGGGTTAACCCTCCACTTT. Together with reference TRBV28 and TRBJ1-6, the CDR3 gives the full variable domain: DVKVTQSSRYLVKRTGEKVFLECVQDMDHENMFWYRQDPGLGLRLIYFSYDVKMKEKGDIPEGYSVSREKKERFSLILESASTNQTSMYLCASAQGTVGLTLHFGNGTRLTVT.